The clone carrying this T cell receptor (beta chain) showed up just once. Antigen specificity is unknown. Profiling relied on immunoSEQ multiplex PCR, and the TCRdb table lists in-frame clones only, not all of them. The table has more than 20,000 clones, around 81% seen once. V was cut by 4 bases and J by 2 bases, with 12 bases left in between. The CDR3 length is 14 residues. Germline values: CDR1 SGHNT, CDR2 YENEEA. The record originates from a study of T cells in localized non-small cell lung cancer. The study's findings and limits: Heterogeneity within the tumor remains possible, as just one region underwent sequencing. Longer survival (overall) was linked to higher T cell density in blood. The highest T cell clonality was in uninvolved adjacent lung, above tumor. Median around 56 top-100 tumor clones were shared with paired adjacent lung.

Sequenced material: PBMCs, taken before any cancer treatment. The TCR originated in a man aged 40 to 70 with stage II lung adenocarcinoma. The chain recombines TRBV11-3 with TRBJ2-7; D possibly corresponds to TRBD1 (6 bases). Written as DNA, the CDR3 is TGTGCCAGCAGCTCCAAACAGGGTGCCTACGAGCAGTACTTC. This gives the protein CASSSKQGAYEQYF. The whole variable domain, filled in from reference TRBV11-3 and TRBJ2-7, reads EAGVVQSPRYKIIEKKQPVAFWCNPISGHNTLYWYLQNLGQGPELLIRYENEEAVDDSQLPKDRFSAERLKGVDSTLKIQPAELGDSAVYLCASSSKQGAYEQYFGPGTRLTVT.